These 21 T cell receptor beta chains were sequenced from one sample in a study of shared clonotypes between healthy human individuals. TCRdb keeps only in-frame clones here, not all; method: immunoSEQ multiplex PCR. This table has 800,000 to 1,200,000 clones, more than 75% appearing once. Sequencing used memory CD4+ T cells from PBMCs. As to subset: CD45RA-negative fraction. Receptor source: a man younger than 30 in good health. Some clones in this sample may be carry-over from other donors' samples.

In regard to this clone: In the same sample, other DNA sequences code for this CDR3. This rearrangement joins TRBV19 to TRBJ1-5; D may be TRBD1 (6 bases). V dropped 3 bases and J dropped 2 bases, with 14 bases sitting between them. The germline V gene has CDR1 LNHDA and CDR2 SQIVND (reference sequence). CDR3 length equals 16 residues. As DNA, the CDR3 is TGTGCCAGTAGTATCGGCAGGGGAGGGGGCAATCAGCCCCAGCATTTT. It translates to CASSIGRGGGNQPQHF.

Points on this clone: Other DNA sequences within the sample encode an identical CDR3. The CDR3 nucleotides read TGCAGCGTCCCAAAGGGAGGGAATGAGCAGTTCTTC. Protein sequence: CSVPKGGNEQFF. The chain couples TRBV29-1 to TRBJ2-1; 7 nucleotides agree with TRBD2. This CDR3 has 12 residues. CDR1 and CDR2 from the germline V gene are SQVTM and ANQGSEA. Trimming took 6 bases from V and 7 from J; bases not matched to a gene: 6.

The chain couples TRBV5-4 to TRBJ2-2; D not certain. This CDR3 comprises 13 residues. Trimming shortened V by 4 bases and J by 0 bases, and 4 bases separated the two germline ends. In germline, CDR1 is SGHNT, CDR2 YYREEE (reference sequence). The CDR3 here is CASSQTNTGELFF. The DNA of the CDR3 is TGTGCCAGCAGCCAAACGAACACCGGGGAGCTGTTTTTT.

V usage is TRBV19 and J usage is TRBJ1-2; TRBD1 matches at 7 bases. Germline lookup yields CDR1 LNHDA and CDR2 SQIVND (reference sequence). Trimming removed 8 bases from V and 6 bases from J; junction bases left unmatched: 9. The CDR3 consists of 13 residues. CDR3 loop: CASWADREDGYTF. In DNA, the CDR3 is TGTGCCAGTTGGGCAGACAGGGAGGATGGCTACACCTTC.

This chain links TRBV9 with TRBJ2-2, with TRBD1 matching 9 bases. This CDR3 has 15 amino acids. V lost 4 bases to trimming and J lost 4 bases; unmatched junction nucleotides: 5. Germline CDR1 reads SGDLS; CDR2 reads YYNGEE. Here the CDR3 DNA reads TGTGCCAGCAGCTGGGGACAGGGAGGCACCGGGGAGCTGTTTTTT. Translating gives CASSWGQGGTGELFF.

The V call is TRBV28, the J call TRBJ2-7; tentative D call: TRBD1 (5 bases). From germline, CDR1 is MDHEN and CDR2 SYDVKM. The CDR3 contains 15 residues. With 3 bases removed from V and 3 bases from J, the gap between germline ends came to 15 bases. CDR3 loop: CASSLLPQGIYEQYF. In nucleotides, the CDR3 is TGTGCCAGCAGTTTGCTCCCCCAGGGAATCTACGAGCAGTACTTC.

The chain joins TRBV7-2 to TRBJ2-3; maybe TRBD2 (6 bases). Germline V gene data show CDR1 as SGHTA and CDR2 as FQGNSA. Deletions cut 2 bases from V and 6 bases from J, with 9 bases between. The CDR3 sequence is 13 residues long. The CDR3 loop reads CASSLLGRDTQYF. The CDR3, as DNA: TGTGCCAGCAGCTTACTGGGGAGGGATACGCAGTATTTT. Looking up the rest from reference TRBV7-2 and TRBJ2-3 gives the full variable domain: GAGVSQSPSNKVTEKGKDVELRCDPISGHTALYWYRQSLGQGLEFLIYFQGNSAPDKSGLPSDRFSAERTGGSVSTLTIQRTQQEDSAVYLCASSLLGRDTQYFGPGTRLTVL.

About this clone: This same CDR3 is encoded by further DNA sequences in the sample. The rearrangement links TRBV28 to TRBJ1-1; 7 bases match TRBD1. J lost 5 bases, V lost 10 bases, and 4 bases had no gene match. This CDR3 spans 11 amino acids. CDR1 MDHEN and CDR2 SYDVKM come from the germline V gene. DNA for the CDR3: TGTGCCACATCCAGGGGGACTGAAGCTTTCTTT. This gives the protein CATSRGTEAFF.

Concerning this clone itself: Other DNA sequences in this sample translate to the same CDR3. This rearrangement joins TRBV2 to TRBJ2-1; 8 positions agree with TRBD2. Trimming at V came to 6 bases and at J to 1 base, leaving 2 bases not matched to a gene. The CDR3 runs 14 residues. Germline V gene lookup returns CDR1 SNHLY and CDR2 FYNNEI. CDR3 region: CASRLAGSYNEQFF. The CDR3 DNA reads TGTGCCAGCAGGTTAGCGGGATCCTACAATGAGCAGTTCTTC.

The rearrangement links TRBV7-2 to TRBJ2-2, with a possible D match to TRBD1 (6 bases). Per the germline V gene, CDR1 is SGHTA and CDR2 is FQGNSA. The V and J ends lost 5 bases and 12 bases respectively, with 19 bases between them. The CDR3 contains 14 residues. CDR3 nucleotide sequence: TGTGCCAGCAGCCCCGGGACATATCCCGTAAAGCTGTTTTTT. This translates into CASSPGTYPVKLFF.

V usage is TRBV7-2 and J usage is TRBJ2-1; either TRBD1 or TRBD2 may fit D (6 bases each). Trimming pared 2 bases from V and 10 bases from J, leaving 12 bases between. Germline assignment: CDR1 SGHTA and CDR2 FQGNSA. CDR3 length: 13 residues. In nucleotides, the CDR3 is TGTGCCAGCAGCTTAAGGGGGGACGGAGAGCAGTTCTTC. It specifies CASSLRGDGEQFF.

This chain joins TRBV28 and TRBJ1-3; perhaps TRBD1 as D (5 bases). The V gene's germline CDR1 is MDHEN and CDR2 SYDVKM. CDR3 length: 15 residues. V lost 4 bases to trimming and J lost 4 bases, with 14 bases between them. As DNA, the CDR3 is TGTGCCAGCAGTTCGACAGTCTCGCCCGGAAACACCATATATTTT. This gives the protein CASSSTVSPGNTIYF.

The V gene is TRBV27, the J gene TRBJ1-2, with D unclear. The germline V gene has CDR1 MNHEY and CDR2 SMNVEV (reference sequence). V dropped 1 base and J dropped 2 bases, with 11 bases sitting between them. The CDR3 consists of 15 residues. Here the CDR3 DNA reads TGTGCCAGCAGTTTATTATCCAGAAAAAACTATGGCTACACCTTC. Its protein is CASSLLSRKNYGYTF.

The chain has TRBV27 and TRBJ2-5; D is unresolved. This CDR3 spans 12 amino acids. The ends were cut back, 3 bases at V and 7 bases at J, with 9 bases in the middle. Germline V gene lookup returns CDR1 MNHEY and CDR2 SMNVEV (reference sequence). The CDR3 nucleotides are TGTGCCAGCAGTTTGGGGTTAGGGACCCAGTACTTC. Translated, it gives CASSLGLGTQYF.

The CDR3 sequence is CASSQEAGLQGGTQYF. The DNA of the CDR3 is TGTGCCAGCAGCCAAGAGGCCGGCTTACAGGGAGGTACGCAGTATTTT. The V and J genes are TRBV4-2 and TRBJ2-3; the D gene could be TRBD1 or TRBD2 (6 bases each). Germline V gives CDR1 LGHNA, CDR2 YNFKEQ. The CDR3 is 16 residues long. Deletions cut 0 bases from V and 8 bases from J, with 18 bases between.

This clone was counted only a few times. The chain links TRBV7-2 to TRBJ2-2; the D gene could be TRBD1 or TRBD2 (5 bases each). Germline CDR1 reads SGHTA; CDR2 reads FQGNSA. The CDR3 length is 13 residues. Trimming took off 7 bases at V and 6 bases at J, with 12 bases between the two ends. This chain's CDR3 is CASKGFSAGELFF. DNA of the CDR3: TGTGCCAGCAAGGGGTTTAGCGCCGGGGAGCTGTTTTTT.

There are a few counts of this clone. The genes are TRBV30 and TRBJ1-1; 7 nucleotides match TRBD1. This CDR3 contains 13 residues. The V gene's germline CDR1 is GTSNPN and CDR2 SVGIG (reference sequence). The V and J ends lost 5 bases and 1 base, in that order; junction bases with no gene match: 4. The CDR3 DNA is TGTGCCTGGGCCGCAGGGGGGAACACTGAAGCTTTCTTT. Its protein is CAWAAGGNTEAFF.

The chain joins TRBV28 to TRBJ1-1, with no clear D. Germline V lookup: CDR1 MDHEN, CDR2 SYDVKM. V gave up 5 bases and J gave up 0 bases, with 13 bases separating them. This CDR3 has 15 amino acids. CDR3 region: CASSTSTAMNTEAFF. CDR3 DNA sequence: TGTGCCAGCAGTACCTCGACCGCTATGAACACTGAAGCTTTCTTT.

The chain is built from TRBV5-6 and TRBJ1-4; 8 bases are a match to TRBD1. Germline CDR1 is SGHDT and CDR2 is YYEEEE. V dropped 4 bases and J dropped 4; count of bases not matched to a gene: 6. CDR3 length: 15 amino acids. CDR3 DNA: TGTGCCAGCAGCCAGACAGGGGTTCTTAATGAAAAACTGTTTTTT. This translates into CASSQTGVLNEKLFF.

This chain joins TRBV30 and TRBJ1-1; TRBD1 matches at 10 bases. This CDR3 has 14 amino acids. Germline lookup yields CDR1 GTSNPN and CDR2 SVGIG (reference sequence). Trimming cost V 7 bases and J 2 bases; bases outside gene matches: 7. The CDR3 sequence is CAYRGDRGNTEAFF. The CDR3 DNA follows: TGTGCCTATCGAGGGGACAGGGGAAACACTGAAGCTTTCTTT. The full variable domain, with the rest looked up from reference TRBV30 and TRBJ1-1, is SQTIHQWPATLVQPVGSPLSLECTVEGTSNPNLYWYRQAAGRGLQLLFYSVGIGQISSEVPQNLSASRPQDRQFILSSKKLLLSDSGFYLCAYRGDRGNTEAFFGQGTRLTVV.

The genes are TRBV2 and TRBJ2-3; the match to TRBD2 covers 8 bases. The CDR3 runs 16 residues. In germline, CDR1 is SNHLY, CDR2 FYNNEI. V gave up 6 bases and J gave up 2 bases; unmatched junction bases: 10. The CDR3 bases are TGTGCCAGCAGAGACTCTCCGGGAGGGTACACAGATACGCAGTATTTT. This encodes CASRDSPGGYTDTQYF.